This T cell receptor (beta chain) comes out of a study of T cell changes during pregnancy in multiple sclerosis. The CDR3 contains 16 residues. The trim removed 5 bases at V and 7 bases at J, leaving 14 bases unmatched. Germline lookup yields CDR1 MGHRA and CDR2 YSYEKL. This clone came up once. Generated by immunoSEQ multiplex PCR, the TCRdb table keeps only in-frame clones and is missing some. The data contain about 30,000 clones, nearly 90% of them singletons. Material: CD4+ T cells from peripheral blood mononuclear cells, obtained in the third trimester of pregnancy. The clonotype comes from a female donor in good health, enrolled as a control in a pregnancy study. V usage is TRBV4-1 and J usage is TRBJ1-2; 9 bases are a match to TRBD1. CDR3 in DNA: TGCGCCAGCAGCGCAGCGACAGGGGGTGTGAAAGGTGGCTACACCTTC. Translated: CASSAATGGVKGGYTF.